This T cell receptor beta chain was found in a study of T-cell memory formation after mild COVID-19. Each CDR3 protein is one row after TCRdb ran MiXCR on the 5' RACE reads. The table includes 110,000 to 150,000 distinct CDR3 sequences, 11% to 15% detected once. Sequenced: PBMCs or a T cell subset sorted from them (not recorded which). The sequence derives from an adult woman who had mild COVID-19 (a few samples of this study predate the infection). Cell type and time point are not known.

The CDR3 sequence: CASSQKGLLGGDEQYF. In nucleotides, the CDR3 is TGCGCCAGCAGCCAAAAGGGACTCCTGGGAGGCGACGAGCAGTACTTC. This rearrangement joins TRBV4-1 to TRBJ2-7, with D perhaps TRBD2 (6 bases). The CDR3 runs 16 residues. V dropped 2 bases and J dropped 5 bases, with 19 bases sitting between them. Germline-derived CDR1 and CDR2 are MGHRA and YSYEKL.